One and the same sample provided the 27 T cell receptor beta chains below, sequenced in a study of blood T cells in healthy people across ages. A sample-barcoded 5' primer and a J-beta primer mix were used in a second PCR of about 7 to 11 cycles. Via MiXCR, TCRdb re-called the 5' RACE reads, giving one row per CDR3 protein. The table records about 1.4 million distinct CDR3 sequences, almost 60% of them present only once. The sample consisted of blood. These receptors were collected from a man in his late teens or twenties in good health.

This clonotype was recorded once. The chain couples TRBV5-1 to TRBJ2-5, with no clear D. Germline CDR1 SGHRS, CDR2 YFSETQ. The V gene lost 3 bases and the J gene lost 5 bases, with 14 bases spanning the gap. CDR3 length equals 14 residues. Written as DNA, the CDR3 is TGCGCCAGCAGCTCACGACCGGGCAGTGAGACCCAGTACTTC. Translating gives CASSSRPGSETQYF.

The rearrangement uses TRBV20-1 and TRBJ2-7; 9 positions agree with TRBD1. Germline V gene sequence: CDR1 DFQATT, CDR2 SNEGSKA (reference sequence). V shed 0 bases, J shed 1 base, and the junction held 4 bases outside the gene matches. This CDR3 region has 15 residues. CDR3 sequence reads: CSARDSGTGSYEQYF. The CDR3 nucleotides are TGCAGTGCTAGAGACTCCGGGACAGGGTCCTACGAGCAGTACTTC.

This clonotype came up a few times. The V gene is TRBV29-1, the J gene TRBJ1-2, with unresolved D. The CDR3 has 12 residues. The germline V gene encodes CDR1 SQVTM and CDR2 ANQGSEA. The germline V and J ends were trimmed by 0 bases and 3 bases, with 5 bases remaining between them. The CDR3 DNA reads as TGCAGCGTTGAAGACCCCCACTATGGCTACACCTTC. Amino acids: CSVEDPHYGYTF.

The CDR3 spells CSALRTGVHQETQYF. The CDR3 DNA reads as TGCAGTGCCCTCAGGACAGGGGTTCATCAAGAGACCCAGTACTTC. V is TRBV20-1 and J is TRBJ2-5; TRBD1 agrees at 9 bases. CDR3 length: 15 residues. The germline V gene encodes CDR1 DFQATT and CDR2 SNEGSKA (reference sequence). Unmatched junction bases numbered 10, after V lost 6 bases and J lost 2 bases.

The rearrangement uses TRBV5-1 and TRBJ1-2; D possibly corresponds to TRBD1 (5 bases). Germline V lookup: CDR1 SGHRS, CDR2 YFSETQ. This CDR3 contains 15 residues. The V gene lost 0 bases and the J gene lost 4 bases, with 13 bases spanning the gap. CDR3 in amino acids: CASSLEGTEIYGYTF. CDR3 coding DNA: TGCGCCAGCAGCTTGGAGGGGACGGAAATCTATGGCTACACCTTC.

This chain uses TRBV28 with TRBJ1-2, with D possibly being TRBD1 (5 bases). Germline assignment: CDR1 MDHEN and CDR2 SYDVKM. V was clipped by 5 bases and J by 7 bases, with 17 bases between them. CDR3 length: 14 residues. CDR3 nucleotides: TGTGCCAGCAGTCCTTCTAGGACAACAACTGGCTACACCTTC. This sequence encodes CASSPSRTTTGYTF.

J is TRBJ2-1 and V is TRBV27; 10 positions match TRBD2. Germline values: CDR1 MNHEY, CDR2 SMNVEV (reference sequence). The CDR3 is made up of 16 amino acids. J gave up 6 bases and V 6 bases, and 11 bases lay outside the gene matches. The CDR3 region is CASSKRGTSDSNEQFF. The CDR3 DNA sequence: TGTGCCAGCAGCAAGAGGGGGACTAGCGACTCCAATGAGCAGTTCTTC.

The chain employs TRBV7-2 and TRBJ1-6; no clear D. Per the germline V gene, CDR1 is SGHTA and CDR2 is FQGNSA. This CDR3 has 15 residues. Trimming stripped 3 bases from V and 7 bases from J, with 13 bases between. CDR3 in amino acids: CASSLQPRQNSPLHF. In DNA form, the CDR3 reads TGTGCCAGCAGCTTGCAGCCACGGCAGAATTCACCCCTCCACTTT.

The V gene is TRBV5-1, the J gene TRBJ2-7; D gene ambiguous. The V end lost 7 bases, the J end lost 7 bases, and 18 bases lay between the germline ends. The CDR3 is made up of 13 amino acids. In germline, CDR1 is SGHRS, CDR2 YFSETQ. Here the CDR3 DNA reads TGCGCCAGCGCCCCGACTCTTAACGGGGAGCAGTACTTC. Its translation: CASAPTLNGEQYF.

The V and J genes are TRBV4-3 and TRBJ2-4, with TRBD1 matching over 7 bases. The V gene's germline CDR1 is LGHNA and CDR2 YSLEER. Losses at the gene ends were 0 bases for V and 13 bases for J; bases not matched to a gene: 18. The CDR3 has 17 amino acids. The CDR3 is CASSQDLSRQGWGEQYF. CDR3 sequence (DNA): TGCGCCAGCAGCCAAGATCTTTCCCGACAGGGCTGGGGAGAGCAGTACTTC.

This chain links TRBV20-1 with TRBJ2-1, with 8 bases lining up with TRBD1. This CDR3 is 16 amino acids long. The trim removed 6 bases at V and 2 bases at J, leaving 12 bases unmatched. The V gene's germline CDR1 is DFQATT and CDR2 SNEGSKA (reference sequence). This chain's CDR3 is CSAAGEDRATYNEQFF. The DNA for the CDR3 is TGCAGTGCCGCCGGGGAGGACAGGGCTACCTACAATGAGCAGTTCTTC.

The chain links TRBV29-1 to TRBJ2-6; D possibly corresponds to TRBD1 (6 bases). Trimming cost V 7 bases and J 2 bases, with 9 bases left between them. Germline V gives CDR1 SQVTM, CDR2 ANQGSEA. There are 13 residues in the CDR3. The CDR3 is CSAPGAGANVLTF. The CDR3 region has the DNA TGCAGCGCTCCAGGGGCTGGGGCCAACGTCCTGACTTTC.

The table lists this clonotype with a count of one. This chain joins TRBV4-3 and TRBJ2-7, with D possibly TRBD1 on 6 matching bases. The V and J ends lost 3 bases and 3 bases respectively, with 15 bases between them. This CDR3 is 15 amino acids long. Germline V lookup: CDR1 LGHNA, CDR2 YSLEER. The CDR3 reads CASSHTLRTDYEQYF. CDR3 coding DNA: TGCGCCAGCAGCCACACCCTAAGGACAGACTACGAGCAGTACTTC.

The chain couples TRBV29-1 to TRBJ2-4; 9 bases fit TRBD2. TRBJ2-7 matches the DNA end more closely, so the J call is doubtful. The CDR3 is 13 amino acids. Germline CDR1 is SQVTM and CDR2 is ANQGSEA. The CDR3 region has the DNA TGCAGCGTTGAAGGCGGGGGGGCACGCGAGCAGTACTTC. It yields the protein CSVEGGGAREQYF.

The gene calls are TRBV29-1 and TRBJ1-1; 7 bases fit TRBD1. CDR1 is SQVTM, CDR2 ANQGSEA, per germline. Losses at the gene ends were 6 bases for V and 0 bases for J; bases not matched to a gene: 1. This CDR3 contains 12 residues. CDR3 coding DNA: TGCAGCGTCAGGGGGGTGAACACTGAAGCTTTCTTT. It encodes CSVRGVNTEAFF.

The V call is TRBV5-1, the J call TRBJ2-7, with a possible D match to TRBD1 (6 bases). The CDR3 consists of 14 residues. V was trimmed by 4 bases and J by 5 bases, leaving 16 bases between them. Germline CDR1 reads SGHRS; CDR2 reads YFSETQ. CDR3 bases: TGCGCCAGCAGCGTCCACAGGGAAGGCAACGAGCAGTACTTC. Encoded protein: CASSVHREGNEQYF.

This clonotype was detected only a few times. The chain recombines TRBV10-3 with TRBJ2-1, with TRBD2 matching 13 bases. The germline V gene has CDR1 ENHRY and CDR2 SYGVKD. The CDR3 contains 16 residues. V lost 6 bases and J lost 0; bases outside the gene matches: 2. The CDR3 region is CAIRGTSGISYNEQFF. The CDR3 DNA is TGTGCCATCAGGGGGACTAGCGGGATCTCCTACAATGAGCAGTTCTTC.

This chain connects TRBV20-1 to TRBJ2-3; D ambiguous. The CDR3 is made up of 18 amino acids. The germline V and J ends were trimmed by 6 bases and 1 base, with 26 bases remaining between them. Germline lookup yields CDR1 DFQATT and CDR2 SNEGSKA (reference sequence). For the CDR3, the DNA is TGCAGTGCCGAATCCATACAATTGACCCTCGACGGCACAGATACGCAGTATTTT. This encodes CSAESIQLTLDGTDTQYF.

The chain employs TRBV7-9 and TRBJ2-7, with unresolved D. The CDR3 spans 17 residues. Germline CDR1 reads SEHNR; CDR2 reads FQNEAQ (reference sequence). The V end was cut by 2 bases, the J end by 1 base, with 18 bases between. The CDR3 reads CASSLLVLGVKSYEQYF. Here the CDR3 DNA reads TGTGCCAGCAGCTTACTGGTCCTAGGTGTTAAGTCCTACGAGCAGTACTTC.

To note about this clonotype: Germline and junction disagree at one end, which may indicate a read error. V gene TRBV7-2 combines with J gene TRBJ2-7, with D hard to call. CDR1 is SGHTA and CDR2 is FQGNSA in the germline V gene. This CDR3 has 13 amino acids. CDR3 protein: CVSSPVSPYEQYF. CDR3 nucleotide sequence: TGTGTCAGCAGCCCCGTCTCCCCCTACGAGCAGTACTTC.

V usage is TRBV6-5 and J usage is TRBJ1-1, with unresolved D. CDR1 is MNHEY and CDR2 is SVGAGI in the germline V gene. The V and J ends lost 9 bases and 7 bases respectively, with 12 bases between them. This CDR3 is built from 11 residues. CDR3 nucleotides: TGTGCCAGTTGGAAACGACTTGAAGCTTTCTTT. Its translation is CASWKRLEAFF.

This clonotype was detected only once. Here the CDR3 reads CASSPPRGFTDTQYF. DNA for the CDR3: TGTGCCAGCAGTCCTCCCAGGGGATTCACAGATACGCAGTATTTT. V and J are TRBV27 and TRBJ2-3, with a possible D match to TRBD1 (6 bases). With 5 bases removed from V and 2 bases from J, the gap between germline ends came to 14 bases. Germline CDR1 MNHEY, CDR2 SMNVEV (reference sequence). The CDR3 spans 15 residues.

This chain joins TRBV18 and TRBJ2-1; the match to TRBD2 covers 14 bases. The CDR3 runs 16 residues. The ends lost 6 bases at V and 4 bases at J; junction bases unmatched: 5. CDR1 is KGHSH and CDR2 is LQKENI in the germline V gene. The CDR3 sequence: CASSRGTSGGYNEQFF. CDR3 nucleotides: TGTGCCAGCTCTCGGGGGACTAGCGGGGGATACAATGAGCAGTTCTTC.

This clonotype has ten or more counts. The DNA of the CDR3 is TGCAGCGTAGAACAGGGGTATGGCTACACCTTC. Translating gives CSVEQGYGYTF. This chain uses TRBV29-1 with TRBJ1-2; TRBD1 agrees at 7 bases. The CDR3 covers 11 residues. The junction had 3 bases not matched to a gene; V was cut back by 6 bases and J by 5 bases. CDR1 is SQVTM and CDR2 is ANQGSEA in the germline V gene.

This clonotype was found a few times. The chain carries TRBV29-1 and TRBJ2-3, with unresolved D. This CDR3 is 13 amino acids long. The germline V gene has CDR1 SQVTM and CDR2 ANQGSEA. Trimming took off 6 bases at V and 6 bases at J, with 16 bases between the two ends. For the CDR3, the DNA is TGCAGCGTCCTGGACGTCCTTGTGGATACGCAGTATTTT. It is translated as CSVLDVLVDTQYF.

This clonotype showed up just a few times. The chain joins TRBV2 to TRBJ2-4, with TRBD1 as a possible D gene (6 bases). The germline CDR1 and CDR2 sequences are SNHLY and FYNNEI. This CDR3 region has 12 residues. Trimming cost V 7 bases and J 13 bases, with 17 bases left between them. CDR3 loop: CASIRGSGEQYF. In DNA form, the CDR3 reads TGTGCCAGCATCAGGGGATCGGGTGAGCAGTACTTC.

The chain recombines TRBV7-2 with TRBJ2-1; weak D call: TRBD1 (6 bases). This CDR3 is 15 amino acids long. V was shortened by 0 bases and J by 7 bases, with 13 bases between the two germline ends. CDR1 is SGHTA and CDR2 is FQGNSA in the germline V gene. The CDR3 DNA reads as TGTACCAGCAGCTTAGCGGGGGCCCGAGGGAATGAGCAGTTCTTC. Protein product: CTSSLAGARGNEQFF.